This T cell receptor (beta chain) was sequenced during a study of shared clonotypes between healthy human individuals. About the study: Per donor, CD8 memory used one plate, CD8 naive used two, CD4 memory used three and CD4 naive used three. Broader study findings: The donor pool, a small one, limited the genetic and exposure-history diversity represented. The study generally estimated greater richness for naive than memory subsets.

TCRdb's copy holds only in-frame clones and misses some; the assay was immunoSEQ multiplex PCR. The data contain roughly 640,000 clones, roughly 70% of them singletons. CD4+ cells were split into CD45RA+ naive and CD45RA-negative memory subsets. Comment on this clone: Its antigen is unknown.

Input material: memory CD4+ T cells sorted from blood. Subset here: CD45RA-negative fraction. The sequence was collected from a woman aged 30 to 39 in good health.

In nucleotides, the CDR3 is TGCGCCAGCAGCTTGGGGCGGGACAGGGGGGCACCTAACTATGGCTACACCTTC. It specifies CASSLGRDRGAPNYGYTF. The V call is TRBV5-1, the J call TRBJ1-2; 11 nucleotides match TRBD1. In germline, CDR1 is SGHRS, CDR2 YFSETQ. Unmatched junction bases numbered 7, after V lost 0 bases and J lost 0 bases. CDR3 length: 18 residues.